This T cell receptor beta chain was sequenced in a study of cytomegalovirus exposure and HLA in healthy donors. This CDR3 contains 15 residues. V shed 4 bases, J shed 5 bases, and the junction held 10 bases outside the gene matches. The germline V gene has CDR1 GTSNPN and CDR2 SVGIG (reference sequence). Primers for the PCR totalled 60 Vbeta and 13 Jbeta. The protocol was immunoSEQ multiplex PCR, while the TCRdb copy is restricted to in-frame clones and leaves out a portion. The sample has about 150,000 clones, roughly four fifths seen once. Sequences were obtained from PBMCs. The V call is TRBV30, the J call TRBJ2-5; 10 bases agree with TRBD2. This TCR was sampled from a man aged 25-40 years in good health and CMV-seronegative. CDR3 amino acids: CAWTSGSLLRETQYF. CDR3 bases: TGTGCCTGGACTAGCGGGAGTCTTTTGCGCGAGACCCAGTACTTC.